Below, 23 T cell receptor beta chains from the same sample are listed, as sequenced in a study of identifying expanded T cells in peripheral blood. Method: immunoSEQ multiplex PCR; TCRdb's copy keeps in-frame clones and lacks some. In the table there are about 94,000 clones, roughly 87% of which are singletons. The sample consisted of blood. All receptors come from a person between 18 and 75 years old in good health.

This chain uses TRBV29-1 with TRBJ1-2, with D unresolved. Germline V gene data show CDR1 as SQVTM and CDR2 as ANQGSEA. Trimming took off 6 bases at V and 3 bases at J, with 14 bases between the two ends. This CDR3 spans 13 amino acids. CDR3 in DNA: TGCAGCGTACCCACGGGGAAAGACTATGGCTACACCTTC. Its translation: CSVPTGKDYGYTF.

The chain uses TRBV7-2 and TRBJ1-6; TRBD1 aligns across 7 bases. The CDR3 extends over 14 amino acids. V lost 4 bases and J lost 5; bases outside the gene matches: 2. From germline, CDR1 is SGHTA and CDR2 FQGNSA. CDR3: CASSYDRDNSPLHF. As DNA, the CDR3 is TGTGCCAGCAGCTATGACAGGGATAATTCACCCCTCCACTTT.

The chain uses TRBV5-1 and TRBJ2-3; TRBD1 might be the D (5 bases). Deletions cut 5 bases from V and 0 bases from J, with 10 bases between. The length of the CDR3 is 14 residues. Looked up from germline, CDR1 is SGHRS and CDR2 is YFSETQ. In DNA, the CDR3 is TGCGCCAGCAGGTGGACAATGAGCACAGATACGCAGTATTTT. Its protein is CASRWTMSTDTQYF.

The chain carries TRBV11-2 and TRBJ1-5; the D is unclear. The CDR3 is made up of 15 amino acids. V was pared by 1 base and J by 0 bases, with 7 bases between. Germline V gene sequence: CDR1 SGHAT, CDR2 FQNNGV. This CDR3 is CASSLGEVSNQPQHF. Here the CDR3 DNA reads TGTGCCAGCAGCTTAGGAGAGGTTAGCAATCAGCCCCAGCATTTT.

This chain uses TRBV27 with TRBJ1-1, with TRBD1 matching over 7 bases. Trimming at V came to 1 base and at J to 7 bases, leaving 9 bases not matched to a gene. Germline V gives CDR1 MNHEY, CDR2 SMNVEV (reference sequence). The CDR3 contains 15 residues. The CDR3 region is CASSLFLGQNFEAFF. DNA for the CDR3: TGTGCCAGCAGTTTATTTTTGGGACAGAATTTTGAAGCTTTCTTT.

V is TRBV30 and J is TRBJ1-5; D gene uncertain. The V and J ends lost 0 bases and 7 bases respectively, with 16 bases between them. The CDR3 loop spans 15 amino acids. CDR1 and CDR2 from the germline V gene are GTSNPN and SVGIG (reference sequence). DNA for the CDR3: TGTGCCTGGAGTGTAGATGGAGGGCACGGGCAGCCCCAGCATTTT. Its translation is CAWSVDGGHGQPQHF.

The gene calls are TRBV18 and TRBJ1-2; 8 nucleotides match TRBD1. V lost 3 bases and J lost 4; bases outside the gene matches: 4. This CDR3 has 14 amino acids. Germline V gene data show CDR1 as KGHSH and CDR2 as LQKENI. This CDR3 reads CASSPTGQGYGYTF. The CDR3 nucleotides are TGTGCCAGCTCACCGACCGGACAGGGCTATGGCTACACCTTC.

This CDR3 is CASSEGGNTNEQYF. DNA of the CDR3: TGTGCCAGCAGTGAAGGCGGTAATACAAACGAGCAGTACTTC. V is TRBV6-1 and J is TRBJ2-7; D unresolved. CDR3 size: 14 residues. Trimming pared 1 base from V and 5 bases from J, leaving 12 bases between. CDR1 is MNHNS and CDR2 is SASEGT in the germline V gene.

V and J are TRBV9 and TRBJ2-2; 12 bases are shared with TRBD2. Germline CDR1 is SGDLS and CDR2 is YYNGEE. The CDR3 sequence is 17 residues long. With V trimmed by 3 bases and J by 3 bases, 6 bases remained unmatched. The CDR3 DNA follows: TGTGCCAGCAGCGGTCTAGCGGGAGGGCCACACACCGGGGAGCTGTTTTTT. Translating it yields CASSGLAGGPHTGELFF.

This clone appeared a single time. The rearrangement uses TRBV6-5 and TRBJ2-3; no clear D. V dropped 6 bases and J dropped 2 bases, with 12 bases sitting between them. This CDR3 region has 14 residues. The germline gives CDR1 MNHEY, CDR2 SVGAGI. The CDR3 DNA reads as TGTGCCAGCAGAACCCCTGTGGCCACAGATACGCAGTATTTT. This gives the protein CASRTPVATDTQYF.

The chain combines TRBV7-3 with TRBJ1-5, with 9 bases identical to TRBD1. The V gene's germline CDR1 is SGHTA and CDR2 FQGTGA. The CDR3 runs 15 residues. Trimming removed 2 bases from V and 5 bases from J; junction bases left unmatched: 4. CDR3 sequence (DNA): TGTGCCAGCAGCTTAGGGGGACAGGGTGATCAGCCCCAGCATTTT. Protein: CASSLGGQGDQPQHF.

The CDR3 region is CASGLERLAGDTDTQYF. The CDR3 nucleotides are TGTGCTAGTGGTTTGGAGAGACTAGCGGGGGACACAGATACGCAGTATTTT. V usage is TRBV12-5 and J usage is TRBJ2-3; TRBD2 matches 12 bases. The germline gives CDR1 LGHNT, CDR2 FRNRAP. With 1 base clipped from V and 2 bases from J, the junction kept 4 bases outside the gene matches. The CDR3 loop spans 17 amino acids. The full variable domain, its missing parts supplied by reference TRBV12-5 and TRBJ2-3, is DARVTQTPRHKVTEMGQEVTMRCQPILGHNTVFWYRQTMMQGLELLAYFRNRAPLDDSGMPKDRFSAEMPDATLATLKIQPSEPRDSAVYFCASGLERLAGDTDTQYFGPGTRLTVL.

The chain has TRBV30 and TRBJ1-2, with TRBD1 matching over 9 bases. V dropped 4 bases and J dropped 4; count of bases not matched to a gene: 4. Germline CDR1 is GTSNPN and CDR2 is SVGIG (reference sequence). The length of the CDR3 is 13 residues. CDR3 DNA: TGTGCCTGGAAACAGGGGGCGCGCTATGGCTACACCTTC. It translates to CAWKQGARYGYTF.

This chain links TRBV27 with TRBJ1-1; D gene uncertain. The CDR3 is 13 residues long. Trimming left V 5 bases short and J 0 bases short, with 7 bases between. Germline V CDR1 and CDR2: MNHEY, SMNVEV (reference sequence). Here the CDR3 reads CASSTYLNTEAFF. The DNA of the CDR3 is TGTGCCAGCAGTACCTACTTGAACACTGAAGCTTTCTTT.

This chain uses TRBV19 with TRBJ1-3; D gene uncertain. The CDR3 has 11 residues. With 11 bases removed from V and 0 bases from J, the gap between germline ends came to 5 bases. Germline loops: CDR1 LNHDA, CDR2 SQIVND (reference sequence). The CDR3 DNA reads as TGTGCCGTACCCTCTGGAAACACCATATATTTT. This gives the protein CAVPSGNTIYF.

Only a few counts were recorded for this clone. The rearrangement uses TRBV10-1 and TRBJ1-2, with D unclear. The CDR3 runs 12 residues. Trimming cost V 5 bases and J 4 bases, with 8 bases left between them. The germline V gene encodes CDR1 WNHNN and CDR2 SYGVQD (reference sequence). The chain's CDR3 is CASSFDGYGYTF. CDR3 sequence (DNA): TGCGCCAGCAGTTTCGACGGCTATGGCTACACCTTC.

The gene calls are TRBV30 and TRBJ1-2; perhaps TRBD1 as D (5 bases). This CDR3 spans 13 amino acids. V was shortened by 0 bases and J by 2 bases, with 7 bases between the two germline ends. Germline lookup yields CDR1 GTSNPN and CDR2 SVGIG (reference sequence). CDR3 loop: CAWSVSGNYGYTF. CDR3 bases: TGTGCCTGGAGTGTGTCAGGGAACTATGGCTACACCTTC.

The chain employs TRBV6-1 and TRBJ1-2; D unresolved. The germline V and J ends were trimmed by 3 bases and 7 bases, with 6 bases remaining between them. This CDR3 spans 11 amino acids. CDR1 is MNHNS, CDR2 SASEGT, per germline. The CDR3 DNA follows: TGTGCCAGCAGTGATTTCGGTGGCTACACCTTC. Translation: CASSDFGGYTF.

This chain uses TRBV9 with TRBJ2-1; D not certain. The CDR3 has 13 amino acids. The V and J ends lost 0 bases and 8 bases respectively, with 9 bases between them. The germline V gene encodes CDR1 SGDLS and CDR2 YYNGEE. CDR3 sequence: CASSVGGWDEQFF. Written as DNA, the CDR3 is TGTGCCAGCAGCGTAGGTGGTTGGGATGAGCAGTTCTTC.

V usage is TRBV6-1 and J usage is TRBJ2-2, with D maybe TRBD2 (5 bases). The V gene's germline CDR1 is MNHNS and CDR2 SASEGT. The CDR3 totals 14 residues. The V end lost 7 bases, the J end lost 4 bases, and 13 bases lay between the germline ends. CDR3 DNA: TGTGCCAGCAAAGACGGGGTCGCCACCGGGGAGCTGTTTTTT. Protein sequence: CASKDGVATGELFF.

The CDR3 is CASSFEDTEAFF. DNA of the CDR3: TGTGCCAGCAGCTTTGAGGACACTGAAGCTTTCTTT. The genes are TRBV7-9 and TRBJ1-1, with D uncertain. Germline assignment: CDR1 SEHNR and CDR2 FQNEAQ (reference sequence). The CDR3 totals 12 residues. Trimming shortened V by 3 bases and J by 3 bases, and 5 bases separated the two germline ends.

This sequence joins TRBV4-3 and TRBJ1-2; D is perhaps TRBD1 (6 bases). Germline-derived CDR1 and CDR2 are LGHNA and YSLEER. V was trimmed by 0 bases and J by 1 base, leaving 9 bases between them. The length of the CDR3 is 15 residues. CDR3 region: CASSQDKGGNYGYTF. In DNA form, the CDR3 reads TGCGCCAGCAGCCAAGATAAAGGGGGTAACTATGGCTACACCTTC.

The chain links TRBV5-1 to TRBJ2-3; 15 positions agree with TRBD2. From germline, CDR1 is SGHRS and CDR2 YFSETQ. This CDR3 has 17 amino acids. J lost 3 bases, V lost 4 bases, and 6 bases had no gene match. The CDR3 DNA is TGCGCCAGCAGCGTGGGACTAGCGGGGGGTGGGACAGATACGCAGTATTTT. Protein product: CASSVGLAGGGTDTQYF.